This T cell receptor (beta chain) was found in a study of early T cells in non-severe SARS-CoV-2 infection. Regarding the study as a whole: VDJdb-based annotation leaned toward anti-spike CD8 responses and missed private and CD4 specificities.

CDR3 size: 13 residues. J was trimmed by 0 bases and V by 7 bases; bases with no gene match: 4. Germline CDR1 reads GTSNPN; CDR2 reads SVGIG (reference sequence). Comment on this clonotype: Its matching antigen is unknown.

Individual cDNA molecules were tagged with unique molecular identifiers. Using its own MiXCR run on the 5' RACE reads, TCRdb lists one record per CDR3 protein. Here the sample spans 20,000 to 25,000 distinct CDR3 sequences, under 6% being singletons. The sequenced sample consisted of whole blood. This chain uses TRBV30 with TRBJ2-7, with 9 bases lining up with TRBD1. This sequence was found in an adult who was a healthcare worker with PCR-confirmed SARS-CoV-2 infection or an uninfected control (not recorded which). Written as DNA, the CDR3 is TGTGCCTCCACAGGGGGCCTCTCCTACGAGCAGTACTTC. The encoded protein is CASTGGLSYEQYF.